This T cell receptor beta chain was captured in a study of OX40 agonist ivuxolimab in advanced cancers. Study-level information: The dose-escalation cohort was over 65% male, with a mean age of 60 years, ranging roughly 20 to 90. Three patients, one with hepatocellular carcinoma and two with cutaneous melanoma, responded partially. General study findings and limits: Doses of 0.1 to 3.0 mg/kg were accompanied by clonal expansion of CD4+ and CD8+ blood T cells by week 6.

Some clones are missing from TCRdb's copy, which holds only in-frame ones; the method was immunoSEQ multiplex PCR. The data contain 90,000 to 150,000 clones, around 91% of them singletons. The CDR3 spans 14 residues. Germline V gene data show CDR1 as SGHTS and CDR2 as YDEGEE. V was pared by 4 bases and J by 3 bases, with 5 bases of the junction left unmatched. On this clone itself: Antigen: not known.

The chain couples TRBV5-8 to TRBJ1-2, with 8 bases fitting TRBD1. The receptor was isolated from an adult with an advanced solid tumor such as melanoma, head and neck, liver or kidney cancer. The material sequenced was CD4+ or CD8+ T cells sorted from blood, taken in a trial of the OX40 agonist ivuxolimab. CDR3 loop: CASSPGQGHYGYTF. The CDR3 nucleotides are TGTGCCAGCAGCCCTGGACAGGGCCACTATGGCTACACCTTC.